One and the same sample provided the 20 T cell receptor beta chains below, sequenced in a study of T cells in Graves' hyperthyroidism and ophthalmopathy. Regions amplified from RNA transcripts were the TCR beta CDR3 regions. During a first-round RT-PCR of the TCR CDR3, the HTBI primer set was used. TCRdb reprocessed the multiplex PCR reads via MiXCR and lists one record per CDR3 protein. The top ten clones hold 7.8% of a sample with some 270,000 distinct CDR3 sequences, about an eighth of them seen once. The sequenced material came from blood. The receptor source for this set is a woman between 25 and 40 years old with Graves' hyperthyroidism that later progressed to Graves' ophthalmopathy.

As DNA, the CDR3 is TGTGCCAGCAGTCCCCCCAACACGGACAGGAACTATGGCTACACCTTC. This sequence encodes CASSPPNTDRNYGYTF. The gene calls are TRBV27 and TRBJ1-2, with 7 bases that match TRBD1. Germline V lookup: CDR1 MNHEY, CDR2 SMNVEV (reference sequence). This CDR3 has 16 amino acids. V lost 5 bases, J lost 2 bases, and 11 bases stayed unmatched.

This clonotype was detected many times. The V call is TRBV4-3, the J call TRBJ2-7, with D perhaps matching TRBD2 (6 bases). The CDR3 consists of 14 residues. V lost 4 bases and J lost 3, with 13 bases in between. The germline V gene has CDR1 LGHNA and CDR2 YSLEER. The CDR3 protein is CASSPGLLIYEQYF. CDR3 nucleotides: TGCGCCAGCAGCCCGGGACTCCTTATCTACGAGCAGTACTTC.

The genes are TRBV7-2 and TRBJ1-2; 9 positions agree with TRBD1. V was pared by 5 bases and J by 6 bases, with 4 bases of the junction left unmatched. CDR3 size: 13 residues. The germline V gene encodes CDR1 SGHTA and CDR2 FQGNSA. CDR3 coding DNA: TGTGCCAGCAGCGAGGGACAGGGTGATGGCTACACCTTC. Translated, it gives CASSEGQGDGYTF. The full variable domain, its missing parts supplied by reference TRBV7-2 and TRBJ1-2, is GAGVSQSPSNKVTEKGKDVELRCDPISGHTALYWYRQSLGQGLEFLIYFQGNSAPDKSGLPSDRFSAERTGGSVSTLTIQRTQQEDSAVYLCASSEGQGDGYTFGSGTRLTVV.

The chain has TRBV7-9 and TRBJ2-3, with D possibly matching TRBD2 (6 bases). The germline CDR1 and CDR2 sequences are SEHNR and FQNEAQ (reference sequence). This CDR3 region has 16 residues. Trimming removed 5 bases at V and 0 bases at J, with 15 bases between. CDR3 sequence (DNA): TGTGCCAGCAGCCCTACCGGAGGGTTCAGCACAGATACGCAGTATTTT. Its translation: CASSPTGGFSTDTQYF.

The genes are TRBV7-8 and TRBJ2-5; D remains unclear. In germline, CDR1 is SGHVS, CDR2 FQNEAQ. Between the trimmed V and J ends, which lost 4 bases and 6 bases, there was a span of 15 bases. This CDR3 has 14 residues. CDR3 residues: CASSSLRSLQTQYF. The CDR3 nucleotides are TGTGCCAGCAGCTCCCTAAGGTCGCTCCAGACCCAGTACTTC. The full variable domain, in which reference TRBV7-8 and TRBJ2-5 provide the parts outside the CDR3, is GAGVSQSPRYKVAKRGQDVALRCDPISGHVSLFWYQQALGQGPEFLTYFQNEAQLDKSGLPSDRFFAERPEGSVSTLKIQRTQQEDSAVYLCASSSLRSLQTQYFGPGTRLLVL.

Ten or more counts support this clonotype. The genes are TRBV20-1 and TRBJ1-3, with a tentative D call TRBD1 (5 bases). From germline, CDR1 is DFQATT and CDR2 SNEGSKA (reference sequence). The CDR3 has 13 amino acids. The germline V and J ends were trimmed by 6 bases and 7 bases, with 16 bases remaining between them. The CDR3 region is CSARERGGNTIYF. Here the CDR3 DNA reads TGCAGTGCCCGTGAAAGGGGAGGGAACACCATATATTTT.

This clonotype was observed many times. The rearrangement uses TRBV7-2 and TRBJ2-3; no clear D. Germline values: CDR1 SGHTA, CDR2 FQGNSA. This CDR3 has 13 amino acids. Trimming shortened V by 7 bases and J by 2 bases, and 10 bases separated the two germline ends. CDR3 protein: CASTMKFTDTQYF. DNA of the CDR3: TGTGCCAGCACTATGAAGTTCACAGATACGCAGTATTTT.

This clonotype has a handful of counts. A clone one base away is much larger, so this may be a read error. V usage is TRBV30 and J usage is TRBJ2-1; tentative D call: TRBD2 (5 bases). The CDR3 is made up of 13 amino acids. Between the trimmed V and J ends, which lost 2 bases and 6 bases, there was a span of 11 bases. The germline gives CDR1 GTSNPN, CDR2 SVGIG (reference sequence). CDR3 nucleotides: TGTGCCTGGAGTCAAAGACTATCCAATGAGCAGTTCTTC. Translated: CAWSQRLSNEQFF.

Ten or more counts support this clonotype. This chain links TRBV30 with TRBJ2-7, with 8 bases identical to TRBD1. Germline trimming cut 0 bases from V and 6 bases from J; bases unmatched to any gene: 4. This CDR3 contains 13 residues. Germline V gene sequence: CDR1 GTSNPN, CDR2 SVGIG (reference sequence). This CDR3 is CAWSVQGAGEQYF. The CDR3 DNA follows: TGTGCCTGGAGTGTTCAGGGGGCGGGCGAGCAGTACTTC. Based on the CDR3 plus reference TRBV30 and TRBJ2-7, the full variable domain is SQTIHQWPATLVQPVGSPLSLECTVEGTSNPNLYWYRQAAGRGLQLLFYSVGIGQISSEVPQNLSASRPQDRQFILSSKKLLLSDSGFYLCAWSVQGAGEQYFGPGTRLTVT.

The J gene is TRBJ2-7, the V gene TRBV9; 8 nucleotides line up with TRBD2. The germline gives CDR1 SGDLS, CDR2 YYNGEE. V lost 3 bases to trimming and J lost 5 bases; unmatched junction nucleotides: 7. The CDR3 contains 14 residues. Here the CDR3 reads CASSDPAGGDEQYF. In DNA form, the CDR3 reads TGTGCCAGCAGCGACCCGGCGGGGGGCGACGAGCAGTACTTC.

The V gene is TRBV10-2, the J gene TRBJ2-7; 7 bases are shared with TRBD1. In germline, CDR1 is WSHSY, CDR2 SAAADI. The CDR3 is 13 residues long. The V segment lost 6 bases and the J segment 4 bases; nucleotides outside the gene matches: 6. The DNA for the CDR3 is TGCGCCAGCAGCGGGACAGAGAATTACGAGCAGTACTTC. It is translated as CASSGTENYEQYF.

The V gene is TRBV11-2, the J gene TRBJ2-7, with D unresolved. V was pared by 2 bases and J by 3 bases, with 5 bases between. This CDR3 comprises 12 residues. Germline V gene sequence: CDR1 SGHAT, CDR2 FQNNGV. DNA for the CDR3: TGTGCCAGCAGCTTATACGACTACGAGCAGTACTTC. Its translation is CASSLYDYEQYF.

At least ten counts were recorded for this clonotype. This chain uses TRBV7-2 with TRBJ2-5, with a possible D match to TRBD2 (6 bases). The CDR3 sequence is 17 residues long. CDR1 and CDR2 from the germline V gene are SGHTA and FQGNSA. Trimming removed 4 bases from V and 5 bases from J, with 23 bases in between. CDR3 protein: CASSSTLMTSPGETQYF. The CDR3 DNA reads TGTGCCAGCAGCTCAACCCTTATGACTAGTCCGGGGGAGACCCAGTACTTC.

This clonotype was observed at least ten times. The chain employs TRBV30 and TRBJ1-1, with D uncertain. Trimming left V 2 bases short and J 2 bases short, with 12 bases between. CDR1 and CDR2 from the germline V gene are GTSNPN and SVGIG (reference sequence). There are 14 residues in the CDR3. Here the CDR3 DNA reads TGTGCCTGGAGTAAACAGAACTCCAACACTGAAGCTTTCTTT. This gives the protein CAWSKQNSNTEAFF.

This clonotype has only a few counts. The J gene is TRBJ1-3, the V gene TRBV28; 7 bases line up with TRBD1. Unmatched junction bases numbered 11, after V lost 6 bases and J lost 0 bases. The CDR3 runs to 17 residues. CDR1 MDHEN and CDR2 SYDVKM come from the germline V gene. The CDR3 DNA reads as TGTGCCAGCAGCCCAGGGGGGGGGGGCACCTCTGGAAACACCATATATTTT. As protein: CASSPGGGGTSGNTIYF.

In its sample, this clonotype was seen many times. The chain couples TRBV12-3 or TRBV12-4 to TRBJ1-4; TRBD1 is a possible D gene (6 bases). V was trimmed by 3 bases and J by 3 bases, leaving 17 bases between them. This CDR3 is 17 amino acids long. Here the CDR3 reads CASSFRGSTYSNEKLFF. CDR3 coding DNA: TGTGCCAGCAGTTTCAGGGGATCTACCTACTCTAATGAAAAACTGTTTTTT.

This clonotype was seen ten or more times. The chain combines TRBV29-1 with TRBJ2-1; D possibly corresponds to TRBD1 (5 bases). Between the trimmed V and J ends, which lost 3 bases and 8 bases, there was a span of 11 bases. This CDR3 has 12 residues. The germline gives CDR1 SQVTM, CDR2 ANQGSEA. The CDR3 protein is CSVEVGADEQFF. CDR3 DNA: TGCAGCGTTGAGGTAGGGGCAGATGAGCAGTTCTTC.

At least ten counts were recorded for this clonotype. The V and J genes are TRBV7-2 and TRBJ1-2; a possible D gene is TRBD1 (5 bases). CDR1 SGHTA and CDR2 FQGNSA come from the germline V gene. This CDR3 region has 15 residues. With 4 bases removed from V and 8 bases from J, the gap between germline ends came to 20 bases. Written as DNA, the CDR3 is TGTGCCAGCAGCTCAAATCAGGGTTTAGTAAGAGGCTACACCTTC. It is translated as CASSSNQGLVRGYTF. Supplemented by reference TRBV7-2 and TRBJ1-2, the full variable domain reads GAGVSQSPSNKVTEKGKDVELRCDPISGHTALYWYRQSLGQGLEFLIYFQGNSAPDKSGLPSDRFSAERTGGSVSTLTIQRTQQEDSAVYLCASSSNQGLVRGYTFGSGTRLTVV.

This clonotype has a count of ten or more. V gene TRBV3-1 combines with J gene TRBJ2-7; D is possibly TRBD2 (5 bases). Germline V gene data show CDR1 as LGHDT and CDR2 as YNNKEL (reference sequence). This CDR3 comprises 15 residues. V gave up 0 bases and J gave up 1 base, with 10 bases separating them. CDR3 region: CASSQDLGGSYEQYF. The CDR3 DNA is TGTGCCAGCAGCCAAGATCTCGGCGGGTCCTACGAGCAGTACTTC.

In its sample, this clonotype was seen a few times. The chain is built from TRBV4-3 and TRBJ2-4, with a weak D call TRBD2 (6 bases). Germline V CDR1 and CDR2: LGHNA, YSLEER. With 4 bases removed from V and 12 bases from J, the gap between germline ends came to 16 bases. The CDR3 has 13 residues. The CDR3 loop reads CASSRQIGGSQYF. The CDR3 DNA is TGCGCCAGCAGCCGACAGATCGGGGGTTCTCAGTACTTC.